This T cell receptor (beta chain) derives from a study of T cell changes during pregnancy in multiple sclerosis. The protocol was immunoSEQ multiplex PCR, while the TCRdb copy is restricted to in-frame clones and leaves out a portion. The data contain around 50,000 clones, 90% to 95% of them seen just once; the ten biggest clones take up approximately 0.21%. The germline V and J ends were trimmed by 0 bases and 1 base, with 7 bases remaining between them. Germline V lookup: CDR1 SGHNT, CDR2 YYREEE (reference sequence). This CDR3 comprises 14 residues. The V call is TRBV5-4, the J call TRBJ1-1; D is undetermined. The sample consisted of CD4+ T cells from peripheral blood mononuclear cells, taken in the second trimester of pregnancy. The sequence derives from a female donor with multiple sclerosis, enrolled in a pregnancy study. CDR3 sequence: CASSLGQTNTEAFF. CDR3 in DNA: TGTGCCAGCAGCTTGGGGCAAACGAACACTGAAGCTTTCTTT.